This TCR beta chain was retrieved from a study of blood T cell repertoires in COVID-19. On the study more broadly: There were acute and convalescent COVID-19 samples, and they came from the United States, Italy and Spain.

Using immunoSEQ multiplex PCR, the repertoire was profiled, and TCRdb retains in-frame clones only, with some absent. The sample gives some 120,000 clones, roughly nine tenths of which show up once; under 2% is in the top ten. This CDR3 region has 13 residues. V lost 6 bases to trimming and J lost 2 bases, with 10 bases between them. CDR1 and CDR2 from the germline V gene are KGHSH and LQKENI. Sequencing was performed on peripheral blood. This receptor was taken from a human donor with active COVID-19. The donor label of this sample is uncertain. J is TRBJ2-5 and V is TRBV18, with a possible D match to TRBD2 (7 bases). CDR3 amino acids: CASSGGLQETQYF. CDR3 DNA: TGTGCCAGCTCGGGGGGGCTACAAGAGACCCAGTACTTC.